A single sample is the source of the 13 T cell receptor beta chains below, sequenced in a study of cytomegalovirus exposure and HLA in healthy donors. 60 Vbeta and 13 Jbeta primers were used in PCR. Generated by immunoSEQ multiplex PCR, the TCRdb table keeps only in-frame clones and is missing some. This listing includes 90,000 to 150,000 clones. Sequenced material: PBMCs. The source is a man between 18 and 29 years old in good health and CMV-seronegative.

CDR3 in amino acids: CASSLGAALREETQYF. The CDR3 DNA is TGCGCCAGCAGCTTGGGTGCCGCCCTGAGGGAAGAGACCCAGTACTTC. The chain employs TRBV5-1 and TRBJ2-5; tentatively, D is TRBD2 (5 bases). CDR3 length: 16 amino acids. Trimming removed 0 bases from V and 3 bases from J, with 15 bases in between. Germline assignment: CDR1 SGHRS and CDR2 YFSETQ.

The chain carries TRBV30 and TRBJ2-1; D unresolved. The CDR3 is made up of 14 amino acids. Germline lookup yields CDR1 GTSNPN and CDR2 SVGIG (reference sequence). Trimming removed 3 bases from V and 0 bases from J, with 9 bases in between. The chain's CDR3 is CAWSRSSSYNEQFF. Written as DNA, the CDR3 is TGTGCCTGGAGCCGTAGCAGCTCCTACAATGAGCAGTTCTTC.

The chain recombines TRBV7-2 with TRBJ1-1, with D maybe TRBD1 (6 bases). Germline CDR1 is SGHTA and CDR2 is FQGNSA. V dropped 4 bases and J dropped 2 bases, with 14 bases sitting between them. This CDR3 contains 15 residues. The CDR3 coding sequence is TGTGCCAGCAGCTCTTCAGGGACACACAACACTGAAGCTTTCTTT. Its translation: CASSSSGTHNTEAFF.

The chain recombines TRBV6-1 with TRBJ1-2; 7 nucleotides line up with TRBD1. Trimming at V came to 5 bases and at J to 7 bases, leaving 13 bases not matched to a gene. The CDR3 runs to 15 residues. Germline V CDR1 and CDR2: MNHNS, SASEGT. The CDR3 protein is CASSPGQEGSFGYTF. CDR3 DNA sequence: TGTGCCAGCAGTCCCGGACAGGAGGGCTCCTTTGGCTACACCTTC.

The CDR3 region has the DNA TGTGCCAGCAGTTTATACGGGGGAGGCTATGGCTACACCTTC. It translates to CASSLYGGGYGYTF. The V gene is TRBV28, the J gene TRBJ1-2; D possibly corresponds to TRBD1 (5 bases). Between the trimmed V and J ends, which lost 1 base and 4 bases, there was a span of 10 bases. Germline loops: CDR1 MDHEN, CDR2 SYDVKM. This CDR3 is built from 14 residues.

The rearrangement links TRBV28 to TRBJ1-6, with 9 bases matching TRBD1. The CDR3 totals 15 residues. The germline V gene has CDR1 MDHEN and CDR2 SYDVKM. The junction had 4 bases not matched to a gene; V was cut back by 6 bases and J by 4 bases. CDR3: CASRSDRGYNSPLHF. In DNA form, the CDR3 reads TGTGCCAGCAGATCGGACAGGGGATATAATTCACCCCTCCACTTT.

The V call is TRBV30, the J call TRBJ1-1; D is unresolved. CDR3 length: 13 amino acids. The V end lost 2 bases, the J end lost 3 bases, and 10 bases lay between the germline ends. Germline-derived CDR1 and CDR2 are GTSNPN and SVGIG (reference sequence). CDR3 region: CAWSPGLDTEAFF. In DNA form, the CDR3 reads TGTGCCTGGAGTCCCGGACTGGACACTGAAGCTTTCTTT.

The chain carries TRBV6-5 and TRBJ1-3; D is ambiguous. V was clipped by 2 bases and J by 4 bases, with 15 bases between them. Per germline, CDR1 MNHEY and CDR2 SVGAGI. CDR3 length equals 16 residues. For the CDR3, the DNA is TGTGCCAGCAGTTACCGGTCGTCAGGTCCAGGAAACACCATATATTTT. Protein sequence: CASSYRSSGPGNTIYF.

J is TRBJ2-3 and V is TRBV9; TRBD1 matches 8 bases. The CDR3 runs 17 residues. V lost 4 bases to trimming and J lost 2 bases; unmatched junction nucleotides: 12. Germline V lookup: CDR1 SGDLS, CDR2 YYNGEE. The CDR3 DNA reads as TGTGCCAGCAGCCGCGGCCGGACAGGGCCCTCCACAGATACGCAGTATTTT. This sequence encodes CASSRGRTGPSTDTQYF. Based on the CDR3 plus reference TRBV9 and TRBJ2-3, the full variable domain is DSGVTQTPKHLITATGQRVTLRCSPRSGDLSVYWYQQSLDQGLQFLIQYYNGEERAKGNILERFSAQQFPDLHSELNLSSLELGDSALYFCASSRGRTGPSTDTQYFGPGTRLTVL.

This chain joins TRBV13 and TRBJ2-1; 13 positions agree with TRBD2. CDR1 and CDR2 from the germline V gene are PRHDT and FYEKMQ (reference sequence). The V segment lost 5 bases and the J segment 8 bases; nucleotides outside the gene matches: 6. CDR3 size: 15 residues. CDR3: CASSPRTSGGDEQFF. The CDR3 coding sequence is TGTGCCAGCAGCCCGAGGACTAGCGGGGGAGATGAGCAGTTCTTC.

The chain carries TRBV27 and TRBJ2-7; TRBD2 aligns across 11 bases. CDR1 is MNHEY, CDR2 SMNVEV, per germline (reference sequence). CDR3 length equals 14 residues. Trimming took 6 bases from V and 2 from J; bases not matched to a gene: 3. DNA for the CDR3: TGTGCCAGCAGGTCTAGCGGGAGGACCTACGAGCAGTACTTC. Its protein product is CASRSSGRTYEQYF.

V and J are TRBV2 and TRBJ1-4; D might be TRBD1 (5 bases). V lost 0 bases, J lost 4 bases, and 18 bases lay in between. Looked up from germline, CDR1 is SNHLY and CDR2 is FYNNEI. The CDR3 is 18 residues long. CDR3 region: CASSEAQIRVPSNEKLFF. CDR3 coding DNA: TGTGCCAGCAGTGAAGCTCAGATCAGGGTGCCAAGTAATGAAAAACTGTTTTTT. Full variable domain (rest looked up from reference TRBV2 and TRBJ1-4): EPEVTQTPSHQVTQMGQEVILRCVPISNHLYFYWYRQILGQKVEFLVSFYNNEISEKSEIFDDQFSVERPDGSNFTLKIRSTKLEDSAMYFCASSEAQIRVPSNEKLFFGSGTQLSVL.

This chain uses TRBV5-1 with TRBJ2-5; 14 bases fit TRBD2. The J call may be incorrect, as the DNA end agrees better with TRBJ2-7. Germline V gene data show CDR1 as SGHRS and CDR2 as YFSETQ. The CDR3 extends over 19 amino acids. As DNA, the CDR3 is TGCGCCAGCAGCCCCCAGGGGGGACTAGCGGGAGATTTCAGCTACGAGCAGTACTTC. This codes for CASSPQGGLAGDFSYEQYF.